This TCR beta chain was sequenced in a study of response to subunit inactivated influenza vaccine. General study results and limits: The study's authors posited that every seasonal influenza vaccination enlists few new T cells.

On this clonotype itself: Its specificity is not known.

Each CDR3 protein is one row after TCRdb ran MiXCR on the RT-PCR reads. This sample has approximately 500,000 distinct CDR3 sequences, with roughly 25% found just once. CDR3 length equals 21 residues. CDR1 is SGHTA, CDR2 FQGTGA, per germline. The V gene lost 1 base and the J gene lost 0 bases, with 25 bases spanning the gap. The same sample was also used in a study of T cells expressing NK-cell markers. That study reports: A 5'RACE template switching approach incorporating UMIs was used to make TCR beta cDNA. It was sorted CD3+CD56+NKG2C+, CD3+CD56+NKG2C- and CD3+CD56-NKG2C+ T cells that supplied the TCR beta repertoires. Top CD8+ clonotypes included the dominant CD3+CD56+NKG2C+ clonotypes in 5 or 6 donors.

The clonotype comes from a man aged 45-60 years who received an inactivated influenza vaccine. The sequencing here drew on CD4+ T cells sorted from PBMCs, taken roughly 12 days after vaccination. J is TRBJ2-1 and V is TRBV7-3; D not certain. As DNA, the CDR3 is TGTGCCAGCAGCTTAAGTCTTTTCTTTGGTGGACGGCGGAGCTCCTACAATGAGCAGTTCTTC. Its protein is CASSLSLFFGGRRSSYNEQFF.